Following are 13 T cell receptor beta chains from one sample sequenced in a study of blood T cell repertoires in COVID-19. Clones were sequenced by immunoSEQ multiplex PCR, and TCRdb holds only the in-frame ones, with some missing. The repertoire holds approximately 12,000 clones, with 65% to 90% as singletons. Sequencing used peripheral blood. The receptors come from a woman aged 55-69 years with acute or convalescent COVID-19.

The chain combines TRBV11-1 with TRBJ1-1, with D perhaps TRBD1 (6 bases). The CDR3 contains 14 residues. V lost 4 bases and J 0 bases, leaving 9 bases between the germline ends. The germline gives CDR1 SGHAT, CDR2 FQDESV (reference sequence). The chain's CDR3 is CASSSGTLNTEAFF. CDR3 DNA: TGTGCCAGCAGCTCAGGGACATTGAACACTGAAGCTTTCTTT. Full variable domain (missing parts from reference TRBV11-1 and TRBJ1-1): EAEVAQSPRYKITEKSQAVAFWCDPISGHATLYWYRQILGQGPELLVQFQDESVVDDSQLPKDRFSAERLKGVDSTLKIQPAELGDSAMYLCASSSGTLNTEAFFGQGTRLTVV.

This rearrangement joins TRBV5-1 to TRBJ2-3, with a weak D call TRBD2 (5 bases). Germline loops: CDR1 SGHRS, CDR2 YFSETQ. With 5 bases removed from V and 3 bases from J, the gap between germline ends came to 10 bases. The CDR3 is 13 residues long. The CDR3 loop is CASRTPGTDTQYF. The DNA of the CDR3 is TGCGCCAGCAGAACCCCGGGAACAGATACGCAGTATTTT.

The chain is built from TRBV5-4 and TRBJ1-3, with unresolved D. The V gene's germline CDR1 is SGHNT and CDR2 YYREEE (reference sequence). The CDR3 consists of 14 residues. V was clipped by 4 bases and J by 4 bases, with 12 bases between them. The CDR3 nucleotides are TGTGCCAGCAGCCTAGGAGGGCTCGGAAACACCATATATTTT. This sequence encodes CASSLGGLGNTIYF.

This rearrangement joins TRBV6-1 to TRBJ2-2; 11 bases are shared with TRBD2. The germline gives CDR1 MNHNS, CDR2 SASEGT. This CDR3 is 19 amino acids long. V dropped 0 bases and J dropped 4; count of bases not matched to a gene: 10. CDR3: CASSEAAYLAGGGTGELFF. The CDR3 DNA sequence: TGTGCCAGCAGTGAAGCGGCTTACTTAGCGGGAGGGGGCACCGGGGAGCTGTTTTTT.

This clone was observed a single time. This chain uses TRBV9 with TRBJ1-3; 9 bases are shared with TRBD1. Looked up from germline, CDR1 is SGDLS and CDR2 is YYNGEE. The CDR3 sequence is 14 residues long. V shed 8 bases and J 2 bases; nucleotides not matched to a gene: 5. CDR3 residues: CASGQGSAGNTIYF. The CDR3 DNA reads TGTGCCAGTGGACAGGGGTCGGCTGGAAACACCATATATTTT.

The CDR3 reads CASRGQGAPQETQYF. The CDR3 coding sequence is TGCGCCAGTCGGGGACAGGGGGCCCCCCAAGAGACCCAGTACTTC. The gene calls are TRBV5-1 and TRBJ2-5; 12 bases are a match to TRBD1. The length of the CDR3 is 15 residues. Per germline, CDR1 SGHRS and CDR2 YFSETQ. The ends lost 8 bases at V and 1 base at J; junction bases unmatched: 6.

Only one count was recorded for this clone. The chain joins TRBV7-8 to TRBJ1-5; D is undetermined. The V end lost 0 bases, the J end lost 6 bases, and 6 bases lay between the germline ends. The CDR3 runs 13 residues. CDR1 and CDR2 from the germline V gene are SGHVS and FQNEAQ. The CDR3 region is CASSLATVQPQHF. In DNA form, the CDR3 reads TGTGCCAGCAGCTTAGCCACAGTTCAGCCCCAGCATTTT.

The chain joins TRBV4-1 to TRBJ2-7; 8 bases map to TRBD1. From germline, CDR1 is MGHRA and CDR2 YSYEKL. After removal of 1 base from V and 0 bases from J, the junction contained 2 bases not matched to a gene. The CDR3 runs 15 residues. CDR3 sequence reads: CASSQGTGNSYEQYF. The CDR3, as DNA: TGCGCCAGCAGCCAAGGGACAGGGAACTCCTACGAGCAGTACTTC.

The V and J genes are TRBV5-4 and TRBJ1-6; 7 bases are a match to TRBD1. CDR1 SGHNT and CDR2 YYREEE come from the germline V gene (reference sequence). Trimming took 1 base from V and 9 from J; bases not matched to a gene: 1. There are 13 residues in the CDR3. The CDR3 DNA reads TGTGCCAGCAGCTTGACAGGGGCTTCACCCCTCCACTTT. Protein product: CASSLTGASPLHF.

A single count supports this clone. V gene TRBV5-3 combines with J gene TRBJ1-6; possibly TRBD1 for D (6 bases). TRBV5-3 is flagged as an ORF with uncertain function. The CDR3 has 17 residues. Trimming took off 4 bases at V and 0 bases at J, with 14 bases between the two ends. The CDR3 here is CARSHSQGSSYNSPLHF. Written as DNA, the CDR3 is TGTGCCAGAAGCCATTCCCAGGGGAGCTCCTATAATTCACCCCTCCACTTT.

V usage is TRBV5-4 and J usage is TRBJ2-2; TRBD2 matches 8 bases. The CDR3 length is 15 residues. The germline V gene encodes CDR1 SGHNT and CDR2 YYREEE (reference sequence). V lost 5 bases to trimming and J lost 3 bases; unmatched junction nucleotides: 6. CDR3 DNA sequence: TGTGCCAGCAGGATACGGGGGGGGGACACCGGGGAGCTGTTTTTT. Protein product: CASRIRGGDTGELFF. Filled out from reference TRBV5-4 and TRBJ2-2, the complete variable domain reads ETGVTQSPTHLIKTRGQQVTLRCSSQSGHNTVSWYQQALGQGPQFIFQYYREEENGRGNFPPRFSGLQFPNYSSELNVNALELDDSALYLCASRIRGGDTGELFFGEGSRLTVL.

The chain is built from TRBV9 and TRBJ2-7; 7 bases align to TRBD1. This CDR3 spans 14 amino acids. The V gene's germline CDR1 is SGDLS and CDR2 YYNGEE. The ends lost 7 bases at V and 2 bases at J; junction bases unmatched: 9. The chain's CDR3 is CASAKGDRPYEQYF. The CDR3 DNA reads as TGTGCCAGCGCAAAGGGGGACAGACCCTACGAGCAGTACTTC.

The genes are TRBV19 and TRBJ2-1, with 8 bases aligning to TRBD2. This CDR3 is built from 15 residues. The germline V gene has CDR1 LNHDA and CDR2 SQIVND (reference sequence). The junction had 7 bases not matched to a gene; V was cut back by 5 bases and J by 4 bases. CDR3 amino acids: CASSGAQRGYNEQFF. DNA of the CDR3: TGTGCCAGTAGTGGGGCCCAGCGGGGGTACAATGAGCAGTTCTTC. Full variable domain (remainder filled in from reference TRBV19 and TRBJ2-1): DGGITQSPKYLFRKEGQNVTLSCEQNLNHDAMYWYRQDPGQGLRLIYYSQIVNDFQKGDIAEGYSVSREKKESFPLTVTSAQKNPTAFYLCASSGAQRGYNEQFFGPGTRLTVL.